This T cell receptor beta chain was captured by sequencing in a study of blood T cells in healthy people across ages. On the study more broadly: Every two T cells gave about one barcoded beta molecule via template switching. Study observations and caveats: Significant beta diversity loss was already apparent by age approximately 40, declining roughly linearly. Estimates of total diversity, which came from one million sequenced T cells, were considered to be underestimates.

Between the trimmed V and J ends, which lost 2 bases and 3 bases, there was a span of 11 bases. The CDR3 length is 14 residues. Germline assignment: CDR1 DFQATT and CDR2 SNEGSKA (reference sequence). This clonotype was seen once. The antigen remains unidentified. Alongside a J-beta primer mix, a sample-barcoded 5' primer served in a second PCR lasting about 6 to 12 cycles. TCRdb passed the 5' RACE reads through MiXCR, listing each CDR3 protein once. The repertoire has hundreds of thousands of distinct CDR3 sequences, just over 55% of them found once; the top ten carry more than 25%. The gene calls are TRBV20-1 and TRBJ2-1, with D possibly TRBD2 on 6 matching bases. This TCR derives from a man in his forties in good health. The sample comprised blood. Here the CDR3 reads CSARRLANYNEQFF. The CDR3 DNA reads as TGCAGTGCTAGAAGGCTAGCGAACTACAATGAGCAGTTCTTC.